The rows below give T cell receptor beta chains drawn from one sample of a study of breast tumors, draining lymph nodes, adjacent tissues. MiXCR, run by TCRdb on the multiplex PCR reads, gives a single entry per CDR3 protein. The top ten clones hold approximately 1.2% of a sample with 80,000 to 130,000 distinct CDR3 sequences, 20% to 25% of them seen once. Material: axillary lymph node tissue. The source of these receptors is a female donor with breast cancer. Some clones in this sample may be carry-over from other donors' samples. CDR3s include the opening cysteine and the closing phenylalanine or tryptophan. A D gene is named only where the DNA matches it firmly. Clone size is stated in some rows and not others, as once, few, many or a class when expanded.

V: TRBV5-1; D: -; length: 14; size: many; J: TRBJ2-5; DNA: TGCGCCAGCAGCGAGGGGGGGCAAACGGGGACCCAGTACTTC; CDR3: CASSEGGQTGTQYF
V: TRBV25-1; D: -; length: 14; size: many; J: TRBJ2-3; DNA: TGTGCCAGCAGTGAATATTATGGCACAGATACGCAGTATTTT; CDR3: CASSEYYGTDTQYF
V: TRBV2; D: -; length: 16; size: -; J: TRBJ2-4; DNA: TGTGCTAGCAGTGAAATGGGGACTGCAACAAGGGGCATTCAGTACTTC; CDR3: CASSEMGTATRGIQYF
V: TRBV5-4; D: -; length: 15; size: many; J: TRBJ2-7; DNA: TGTGCCAGCAGCTTGGACGGGACGAGCTTTGTCGAGCAGTACTTC; CDR3: CASSLDGTSFVEQYF
V: TRBV19; D: -; length: 13; size: -; J: TRBJ1-1; DNA: TGTGCCAGTAGTATTGCGACTTGGACTGAAGCTTTCTTT; CDR3: CASSIATWTEAFF
V: TRBV20-1; D: TRBD2; length: 15; size: many; J: TRBJ2-5; DNA: TGCAGTGCTAGGGTAGGGGGACTAGATAAAGAGACCCAGTACTTC; CDR3: CSARVGGLDKETQYF
V: TRBV5-5; D: -; length: 15; size: few; J: TRBJ1-1; DNA: TGTGCCAGCAGCGGTGCGGGGACCCTCAACACTGAAGCTTTCTTT; CDR3: CASSGAGTLNTEAFF
V: TRBV6-2/TRBV6-3; D: TRBD1; length: 14; size: many; J: TRBJ2-3; DNA: TGTGCCAGCAGGCGGGACAGGGCCATAGATACGCAGTATTTT; CDR3: CASRRDRAIDTQYF
V: TRBV20-1; D: TRBD1; length: 13; size: many; J: TRBJ2-5; DNA: TGCAGTGCTATCCAGGGGGCAGGAGAGACCCAGTACTTC; CDR3: CSAIQGAGETQYF
V: TRBV24-1; D: -; length: 17; size: few; J: TRBJ2-6; DNA: TGTGCCACCAGTGATCCAAACTCCTACTCTGGGGCCAACGTCCTGACTTTC; CDR3: CATSDPNSYSGANVLTF
V: TRBV15; D: -; length: 15; size: many; J: TRBJ1-2; DNA: TGTGCCACCAGCAGAGATCTAGAAGGGTGGGAGGGCTACACCTTC; CDR3: CATSRDLEGWEGYTF
V: TRBV16; D: -; length: 16; size: many; J: TRBJ1-3; DNA: TGTGCCAGCAGCCAAACCCGCATGAGCTCTGGAAACACCATATATTTT; CDR3: CASSQTRMSSGNTIYF
V: TRBV28; D: TRBD2; length: 13; size: -; J: TRBJ2-3; DNA: TGTGCCAGCAGTTTGGGACTTTCGGGGGGGCAGTATTTT; CDR3: CASSLGLSGGQYF
V: TRBV4-1; D: TRBD2; length: 15; size: many; J: TRBJ2-1; DNA: TGCGCCAGCAGCCAAGGAGCGGGAGCCTACAATGAGCAGTTCTTC; CDR3: CASSQGAGAYNEQFF
V: TRBV7-6; D: -; length: 15; size: many; J: TRBJ2-1; DNA: TGTGCCAGCAGCTTGAGGGGTAGGTCCTCCGATGAGCAGTTCTTC; CDR3: CASSLRGRSSDEQFF
V: TRBV19; D: TRBD2; length: 14; size: many; J: TRBJ2-3; DNA: TGTGCCAGCTCGCCCGGGGGGGGGACGGATACGCAGTATTTT; CDR3: CASSPGGGTDTQYF
V: TRBV4-1; D: TRBD1; length: 17; size: -; J: TRBJ2-6; DNA: TGCGCCAGCAGCCAATCCTTAGACAGGGCTGGGGCCAACGTCCTGACTTTC; CDR3: CASSQSLDRAGANVLTF
V: TRBV6-4; D: -; length: 13; size: -; J: TRBJ1-1; DNA: TGTGCCAGCTCCCTCGTTGTGGGCACTGAAGCTTTCTTT; CDR3: CASSLVVGTEAFF